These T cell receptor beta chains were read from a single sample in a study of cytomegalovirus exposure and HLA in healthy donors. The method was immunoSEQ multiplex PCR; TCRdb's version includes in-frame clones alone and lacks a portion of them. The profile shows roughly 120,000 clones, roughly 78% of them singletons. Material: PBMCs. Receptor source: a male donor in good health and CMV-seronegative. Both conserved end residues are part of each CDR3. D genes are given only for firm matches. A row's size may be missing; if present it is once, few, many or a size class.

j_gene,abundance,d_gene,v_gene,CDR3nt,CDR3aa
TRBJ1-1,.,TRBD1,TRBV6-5,TGTGCCAGCAACTTCGGACAGGGGGATTACACTGAAGCTTTCTTT,CASNFGQGDYTEAFF
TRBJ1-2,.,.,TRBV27,TGTGCCAGCAGTTCCTGGCCCGGCGGCGGCTACACCTTC,CASSSWPGGGYTF
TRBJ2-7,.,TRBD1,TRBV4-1,TGCGCCAGCAGCCAAGAGGGAACAGGGGGACCCTACGAGCAGTACTTC,CASSQEGTGGPYEQYF
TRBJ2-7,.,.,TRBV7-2,TGTGCCAGCAGCTTAATAGCGGCAAGCTACGAGCAGTACTTC,CASSLIAASYEQYF
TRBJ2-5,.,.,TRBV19,TGTGCCAGTAGCAGCACCGGGTGGGAGCAGTACTTC,CASSSTGWEQYF
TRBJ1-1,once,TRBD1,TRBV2,TGTGCCAGCAGTGAAGCTGGGGGGACAGGGGGCATAACTGAAGCTTTCTTT,CASSEAGGTGGITEAFF
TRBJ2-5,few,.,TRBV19,TGTGCCAGTAGTACCTCAGCGGGCCTACAAGAGACCCAGTACTTC,CASSTSAGLQETQYF
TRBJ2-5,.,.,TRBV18,TGTGCCAGCTCACCGCGAGAGCTCCAGACCCAGTACTTC,CASSPRELQTQYF
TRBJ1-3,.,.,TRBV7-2,TGTGCCATCCGGGACGGGAGCTCTGGAAACACCATATATTTT,CAIRDGSSGNTIYF
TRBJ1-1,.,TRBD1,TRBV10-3,TGTGCCATCAGTGCCGGGACAGGGTCCACTGAAGCTTTCTTT,CAISAGTGSTEAFF
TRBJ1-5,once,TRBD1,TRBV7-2,TGTGCCAGCAGCTTAGGCAGGGGGCATGCTCAGCCCCAGCATTTT,CASSLGRGHAQPQHF
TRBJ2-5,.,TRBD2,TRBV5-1,TGCGCCAGCAGCTTGGCAACCGGGACTATGGGAGAGACCCAGTACTTC,CASSLATGTMGETQYF
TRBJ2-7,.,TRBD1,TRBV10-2,TGCGCCAGCAGTGAAGGACAGGGGTACGAGCAGTACTTC,CASSEGQGYEQYF
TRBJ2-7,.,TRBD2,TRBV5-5,TGTGCCAGCAGCCTGAGACTAGCCACCTACGAGCAGTACTTC,CASSLRLATYEQYF
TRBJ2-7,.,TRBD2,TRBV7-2,TGTGCCAGCAGCTCACCGGGACTAGCGGCCCCTCATCGCTCCTACGAGCAGTACTTC,CASSSPGLAAPHRSYEQYF
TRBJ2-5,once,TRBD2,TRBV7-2,TGTGCCAGCAGCCTAGGGCGGGGGGAGATGGAGACCCAGTACTTC,CASSLGRGEMETQYF
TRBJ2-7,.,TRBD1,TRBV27,TGTGCCAGCAGTTCGAGGCCACCGGGACAGGGCCCCTACGAGCAGTACTTC,CASSSRPPGQGPYEQYF
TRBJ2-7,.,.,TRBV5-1,TGCGCCAGCAGCGTCCGGGACACAGCCTACGAGCAGTACTTC,CASSVRDTAYEQYF
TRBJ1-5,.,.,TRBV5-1,TGCGCCAGCAGCTTTAGTCTTGGGGGGGTTAGTCAGCCCCAGCATTTT,CASSFSLGGVSQPQHF
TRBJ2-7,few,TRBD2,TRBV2,TGTGCCAGCAGTGAGAAGGGAGCGGGAGTCGCCGAGCAGTACTTC,CASSEKGAGVAEQYF
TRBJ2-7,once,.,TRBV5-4,TGTGCCAGCAGCTTATCCAGCGGATACGAGCAGTACTTC,CASSLSSGYEQYF
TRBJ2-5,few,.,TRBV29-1,TGCAGCGTTGGGACAGCCCAAGAGACCCAGTACTTC,CSVGTAQETQYF
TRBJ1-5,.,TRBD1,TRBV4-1,TGCGCCAGCAGCCCCAGGGGGGATCAGCCTCAGCATTTT,CASSPRGDQPQHF
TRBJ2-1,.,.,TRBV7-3,TGTGCCAGCAGCTTAAGGGGGCTTGACACTTACAATGAGCAGTTCTTC,CASSLRGLDTYNEQFF
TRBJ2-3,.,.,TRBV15,TGTGCCACCAGCAGAGATGGAGGTGGGGTAACAGATACGCAGTATTTT,CATSRDGGGVTDTQYF
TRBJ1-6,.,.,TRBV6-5,TGTGCCAGCAGTTACTTCAGGGACTATAATTCACCCCTCCACTTT,CASSYFRDYNSPLHF